The present entry profiles one TCR beta chain with its context. The table came from immunoSEQ multiplex PCR; TCRdb's copy has only in-frame clones and leaves some out. The table records 2.3 million or so clones, 85% to 95% of them present only once. The sample originates from a study of shared clonotypes between healthy human individuals. CDR1 is SGHTS and CDR2 is YDEGEE in the germline V gene. Between the trimmed V and J ends, which lost 7 bases and 3 bases, there was a span of 5 bases. The CDR3 sequence is 11 residues long. Sequencing was performed on naive CD4+ T cells from PBMCs. This sample's subset: CD45RA+ positively selected. The genes are TRBV5-8 and TRBJ2-1; D is undetermined. The receptor was isolated from a man aged 18 to 30 in good health. Some clones in this sample may be carry-over from other donors' samples. The DNA for the CDR3 is TGTGCCAGCTCCCTCTACAATGAGCAGTTCTTC. Its translation is CASSLYNEQFF. Supplemented by reference TRBV5-8 and TRBJ2-1, the full variable domain reads EAGVTQSPTHLIKTRGQQATLRCSPISGHTSVYWYQQALGLGLQFLLWYDEGEERNRGNFPPRFSGRQFPNYSSELNVNALELEDSALYLCASSLYNEQFFGPGTRLTVL.